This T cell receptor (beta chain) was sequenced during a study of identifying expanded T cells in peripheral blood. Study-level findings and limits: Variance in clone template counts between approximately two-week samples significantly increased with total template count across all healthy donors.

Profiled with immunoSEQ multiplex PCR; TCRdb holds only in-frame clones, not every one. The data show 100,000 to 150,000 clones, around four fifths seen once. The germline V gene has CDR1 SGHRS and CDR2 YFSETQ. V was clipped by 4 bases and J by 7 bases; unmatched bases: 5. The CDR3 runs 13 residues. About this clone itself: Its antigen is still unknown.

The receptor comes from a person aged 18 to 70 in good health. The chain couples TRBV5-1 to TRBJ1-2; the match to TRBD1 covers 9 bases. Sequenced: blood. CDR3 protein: CASSVDRGLGYTF. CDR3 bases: TGCGCCAGCAGCGTGGACAGGGGTCTTGGCTACACCTTC.